This TCR beta chain was identified in a study of blood T cell repertoires in COVID-19. Study in general: Spain, Italy and the United States supplied samples that represented acute and convalescent COVID-19. Sources were T cells, B-cell-depleted T cells, or PBMCs; the material itself was cDNA or gDNA.

The J segment lost 4 bases and the V segment lost 0 bases, leaving 3 bases of the junction unmatched. The CDR3 extends over 15 amino acids. Germline V CDR1 and CDR2: SGHTA, FQGNSA. This clone was recorded a few times. At the DNA level, this CDR3 is encoded by other sequences in the same sample as well. In the original workflow: Amplification with reference gene primers provided the estimates of nucleated cell counts. Data came from immunoSEQ multiplex PCR; TCRdb stores just in-frame clones and leaves some out. That table gives V, J and clone size, and the DNA gave D and trimming. Here the sample spans over 130,000 clones, around 90% being singletons.

The chain carries TRBV7-2 and TRBJ1-5, with 7 positions matching TRBD1. This clonotype originated in an older woman with active or convalescent COVID-19. The sample consisted of peripheral blood. DNA of the CDR3: TGTGCCAGCAGCTTAGCCGGGACAGAGAATCAGCCCCAGCATTTT. Amino acid sequence: CASSLAGTENQPQHF.